Below, one TCR beta chain is given with its context. A junction boundary mismatches the germline segment, possibly from a read error. The data originate from a study of CD4 and CD8 cells across lung adenocarcinoma regions. This CDR3 has 11 residues. In germline, CDR1 is ENHRY, CDR2 SYGVKD. TCRdb independently ran MiXCR on the PCR reads; one entry per CDR3 protein. The sample lists about 7,700 distinct CDR3 sequences, 40% to 55% seen once, with around a third in the top ten. Localized lung adenocarcinoma, a non-small cell lung cancer, affected the donors. The material sequenced was CD4+ T cells from the margin of a lung tumor. V and J are TRBV10-3 and TRBJ2-5; D gene ambiguous. The sequence derives from a male donor with lung adenocarcinoma. The CD4 and CD8 labels of this study may be unreliable. The CDR3 is CAIREPETQYF. The DNA of the CDR3 is TGTGCCATCCGTGAGCCAGAGACGCAGTACTTT.